This T cell receptor (beta chain) was observed in a study of blood T cell repertoires in COVID-19. Assay: immunoSEQ multiplex PCR; the TCRdb copy retains only in-frame clones and omits some. Of more than 200,000 clones listed, approximately 89% were seen once; the top ten hold roughly 6.7%. Sequenced material: peripheral blood. This TCR came from a young woman with COVID-19, enrolled during active disease.

DNA of the CDR3: TGCGCCAGCAGCTTCTTCTCGGGACTAGCGGGAGGCAATGAGCAGTTCTTC. This gives the protein CASSFFSGLAGGNEQFF. V is TRBV5-1 and J is TRBJ2-1; 15 bases match TRBD2. Germline V gene data show CDR1 as SGHRS and CDR2 as YFSETQ. This CDR3 contains 17 residues. The V segment lost 2 bases and the J segment 6 bases; nucleotides outside the gene matches: 6.